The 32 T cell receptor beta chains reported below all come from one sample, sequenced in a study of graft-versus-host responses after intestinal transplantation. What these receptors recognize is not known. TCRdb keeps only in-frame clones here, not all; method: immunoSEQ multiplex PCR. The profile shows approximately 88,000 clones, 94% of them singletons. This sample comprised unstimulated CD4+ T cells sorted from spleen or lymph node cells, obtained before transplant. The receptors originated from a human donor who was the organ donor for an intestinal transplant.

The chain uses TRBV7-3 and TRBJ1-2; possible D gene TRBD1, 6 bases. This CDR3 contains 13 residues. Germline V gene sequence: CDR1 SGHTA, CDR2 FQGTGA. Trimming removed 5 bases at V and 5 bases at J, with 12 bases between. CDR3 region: CASSPRQGYGYTF. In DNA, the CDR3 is TGTGCCAGCAGCCCAAGGCAGGGGTATGGCTACACCTTC.

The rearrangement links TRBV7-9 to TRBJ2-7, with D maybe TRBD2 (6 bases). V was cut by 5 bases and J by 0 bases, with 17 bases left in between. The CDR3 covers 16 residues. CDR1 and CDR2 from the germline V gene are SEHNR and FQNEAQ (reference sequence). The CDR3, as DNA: TGTGCCAGCAGCACCCGTCCGGGACTGACCTCCTACGAGCAGTACTTC. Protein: CASSTRPGLTSYEQYF.

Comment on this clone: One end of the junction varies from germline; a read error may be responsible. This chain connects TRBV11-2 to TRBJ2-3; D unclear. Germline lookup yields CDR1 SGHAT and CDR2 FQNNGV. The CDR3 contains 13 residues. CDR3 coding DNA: TGTGCCAGCAGCTTAGATCTAGGGCTATTGCTACTATTT. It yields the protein CASSLDLGLLLLF.

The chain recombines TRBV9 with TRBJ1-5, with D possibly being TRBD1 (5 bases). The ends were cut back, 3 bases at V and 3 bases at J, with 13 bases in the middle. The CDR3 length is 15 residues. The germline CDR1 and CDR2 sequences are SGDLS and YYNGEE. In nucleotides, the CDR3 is TGTGCCAGCAGCGAGGGAGACAGTCCCAATCAGCCCCAGCATTTT. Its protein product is CASSEGDSPNQPQHF.

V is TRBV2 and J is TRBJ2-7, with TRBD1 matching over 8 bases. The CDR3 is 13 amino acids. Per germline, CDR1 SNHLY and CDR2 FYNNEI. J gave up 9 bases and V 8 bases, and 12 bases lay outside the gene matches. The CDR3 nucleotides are TGTGCCAGCGAGGACAGGGTGGGACGAGGGCAGTACTTC. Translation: CASEDRVGRGQYF.

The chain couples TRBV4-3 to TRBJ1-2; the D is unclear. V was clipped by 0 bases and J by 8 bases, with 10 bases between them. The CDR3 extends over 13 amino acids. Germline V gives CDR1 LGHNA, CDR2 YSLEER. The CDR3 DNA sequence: TGCGCCAGCAGCCAAGAGGGTGGTGCCGGCTACACCTTC. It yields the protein CASSQEGGAGYTF.

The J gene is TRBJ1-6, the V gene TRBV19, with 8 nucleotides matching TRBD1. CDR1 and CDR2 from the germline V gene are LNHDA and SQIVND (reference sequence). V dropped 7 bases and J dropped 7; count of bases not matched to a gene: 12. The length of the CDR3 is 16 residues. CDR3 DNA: TGTGCCAGTACTTTTGGACAGGGAGGACCAAATTCACCCCTCCACTTT. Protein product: CASTFGQGGPNSPLHF.

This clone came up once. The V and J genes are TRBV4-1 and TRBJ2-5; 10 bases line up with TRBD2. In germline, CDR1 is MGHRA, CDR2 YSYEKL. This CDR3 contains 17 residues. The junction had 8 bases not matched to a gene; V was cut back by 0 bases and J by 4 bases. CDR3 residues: CASSQEAGGLDRETQYF. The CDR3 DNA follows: TGCGCCAGCAGCCAAGAAGCGGGGGGGCTTGACAGAGAGACCCAGTACTTC.

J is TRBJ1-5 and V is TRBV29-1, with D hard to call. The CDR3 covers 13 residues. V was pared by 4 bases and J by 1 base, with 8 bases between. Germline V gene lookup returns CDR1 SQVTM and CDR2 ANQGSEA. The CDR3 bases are TGCAGCGTTGTACTAGAAAGCAATCAGCCCCAGCATTTT. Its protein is CSVVLESNQPQHF. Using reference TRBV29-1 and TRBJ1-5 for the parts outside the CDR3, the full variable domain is SAVISQKPSRDICQRGTSLTIQCQVDSQVTMMFWYRQQPGQSLTLIATANQGSEATYESGFVIDKFPISRPNLTFSTLTVSNMSPEDSSIYLCSVVLESNQPQHFGDGTRLSIL.

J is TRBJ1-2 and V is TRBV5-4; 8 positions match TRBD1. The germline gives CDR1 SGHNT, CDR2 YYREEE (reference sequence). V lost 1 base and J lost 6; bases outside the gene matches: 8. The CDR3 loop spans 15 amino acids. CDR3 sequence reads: CASSLYDRGGDGYTF. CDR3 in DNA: TGTGCCAGCAGCTTGTATGACAGGGGAGGGGATGGCTACACCTTC.

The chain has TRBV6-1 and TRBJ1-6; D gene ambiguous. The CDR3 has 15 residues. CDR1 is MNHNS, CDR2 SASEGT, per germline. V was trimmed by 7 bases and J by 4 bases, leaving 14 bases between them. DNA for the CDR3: TGTGCCAGCAACCCACGAGGGTTGTATAATTCACCCCTCCACTTT. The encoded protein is CASNPRGLYNSPLHF.

The CDR3 spells CASSFLASPNSPLHF. For the CDR3, the DNA is TGTGCCAGCAGTTTTTTAGCCAGTCCAAATTCACCCCTCCACTTT. The chain links TRBV6-6 to TRBJ1-6, with unresolved D. This CDR3 has 15 residues. Germline CDR1 reads MNHNY; CDR2 reads SVGAGI (reference sequence). Trimming stripped 4 bases from V and 7 bases from J, with 14 bases between.

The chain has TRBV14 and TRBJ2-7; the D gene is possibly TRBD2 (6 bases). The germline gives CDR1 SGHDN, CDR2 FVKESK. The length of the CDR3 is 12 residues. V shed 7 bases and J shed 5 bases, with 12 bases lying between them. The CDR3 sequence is CASNRGRNEQYF. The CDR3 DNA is TGTGCCAGCAATCGGGGGAGAAACGAGCAGTACTTC. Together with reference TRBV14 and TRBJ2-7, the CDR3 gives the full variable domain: EAGVTQFPSHSVIEKGQTVTLRCDPISGHDNLYWYRRVMGKEIKFLLHFVKESKQDESGMPNNRFLAERTGGTYSTLKVQPAELEDSGVYFCASNRGRNEQYFGPGTRLTVT.

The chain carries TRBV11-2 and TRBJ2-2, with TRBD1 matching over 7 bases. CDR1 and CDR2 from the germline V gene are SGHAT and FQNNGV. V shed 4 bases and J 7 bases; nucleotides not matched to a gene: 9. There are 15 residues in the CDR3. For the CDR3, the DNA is TGTGCCAGCAGCTGGGCACAGGGGAGTGGCGGGGAGCTGTTTTTT. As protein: CASSWAQGSGGELFF.

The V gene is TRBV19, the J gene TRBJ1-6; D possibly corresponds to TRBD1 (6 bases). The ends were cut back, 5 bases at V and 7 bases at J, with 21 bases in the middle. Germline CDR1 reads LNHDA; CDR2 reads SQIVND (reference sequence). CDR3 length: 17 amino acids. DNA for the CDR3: TGTGCCAGTAGTTCTTCCACCCAGGGGTCGGGAAATTCACCCCTCCACTTT. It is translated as CASSSSTQGSGNSPLHF.

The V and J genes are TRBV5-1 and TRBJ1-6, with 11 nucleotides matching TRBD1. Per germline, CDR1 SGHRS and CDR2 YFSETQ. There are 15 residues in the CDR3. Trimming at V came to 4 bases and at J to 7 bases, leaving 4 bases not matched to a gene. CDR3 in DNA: TGCGCCAGCAGCGTGGGACAGGGGGTGAATTCACCCCTCCACTTT. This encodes CASSVGQGVNSPLHF. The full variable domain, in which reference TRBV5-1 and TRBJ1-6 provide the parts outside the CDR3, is KAGVTQTPRYLIKTRGQQVTLSCSPISGHRSVSWYQQTPGQGLQFLFEYFSETQRNKGNFPGRFSGRQFSNSRSEMNVSTLELGDSALYLCASSVGQGVNSPLHFGNGTRLTVT.

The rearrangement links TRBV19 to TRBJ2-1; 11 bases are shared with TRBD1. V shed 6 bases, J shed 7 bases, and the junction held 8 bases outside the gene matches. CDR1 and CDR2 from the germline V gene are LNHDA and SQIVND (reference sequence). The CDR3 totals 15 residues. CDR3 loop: CASRHRDRGNNEQFF. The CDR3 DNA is TGTGCCAGTAGACACCGGGACAGGGGGAATAATGAGCAGTTCTTC.

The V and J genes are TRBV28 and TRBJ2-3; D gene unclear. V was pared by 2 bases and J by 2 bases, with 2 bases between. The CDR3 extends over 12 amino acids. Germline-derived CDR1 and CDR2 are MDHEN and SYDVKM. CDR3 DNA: TGTGCCAGCAGTTTAACCACAGATACGCAGTATTTT. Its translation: CASSLTTDTQYF.

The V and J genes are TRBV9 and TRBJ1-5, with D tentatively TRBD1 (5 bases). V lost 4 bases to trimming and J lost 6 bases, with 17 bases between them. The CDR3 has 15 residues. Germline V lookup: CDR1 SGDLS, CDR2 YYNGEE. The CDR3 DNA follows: TGTGCCAGCAGCCAAAAGGGGCTTGACGGTCAGCCCCAGCATTTT. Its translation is CASSQKGLDGQPQHF.

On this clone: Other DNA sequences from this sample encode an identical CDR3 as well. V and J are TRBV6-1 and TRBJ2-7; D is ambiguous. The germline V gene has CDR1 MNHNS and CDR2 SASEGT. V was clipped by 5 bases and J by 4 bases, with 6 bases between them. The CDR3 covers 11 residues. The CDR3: CASSSLYEQYF. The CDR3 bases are TGTGCCAGCAGTTCTCTATACGAGCAGTACTTC.

Here the CDR3 DNA reads TGTGCCAGCAGTGCCAGGGCCGGGTATGGCTACACCTTC. Translated, it gives CASSARAGYGYTF. This sequence joins TRBV6-1 and TRBJ1-2; D is perhaps TRBD1 (5 bases). Trimming shortened V by 4 bases and J by 5 bases, and 11 bases separated the two germline ends. The CDR3 extends over 13 amino acids. Germline V gene sequence: CDR1 MNHNS, CDR2 SASEGT.

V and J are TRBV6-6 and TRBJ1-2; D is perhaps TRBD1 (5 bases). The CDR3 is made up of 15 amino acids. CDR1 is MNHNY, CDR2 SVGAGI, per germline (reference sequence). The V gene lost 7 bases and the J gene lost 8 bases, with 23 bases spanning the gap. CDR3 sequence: CASIVYWDGRSGYTF. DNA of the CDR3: TGTGCCAGCATCGTCTACTGGGACGGCAGGAGCGGCTACACCTTC.

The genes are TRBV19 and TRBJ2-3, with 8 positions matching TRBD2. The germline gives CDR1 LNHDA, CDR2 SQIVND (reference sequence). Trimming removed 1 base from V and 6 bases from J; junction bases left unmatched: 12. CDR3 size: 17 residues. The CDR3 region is CASSIVTPSGGEDTQYF. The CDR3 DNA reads TGTGCCAGTAGTATAGTCACTCCAAGCGGGGGCGAGGATACGCAGTATTTT. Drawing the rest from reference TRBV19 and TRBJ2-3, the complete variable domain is DGGITQSPKYLFRKEGQNVTLSCEQNLNHDAMYWYRQDPGQGLRLIYYSQIVNDFQKGDIAEGYSVSREKKESFPLTVTSAQKNPTAFYLCASSIVTPSGGEDTQYFGPGTRLTVL.

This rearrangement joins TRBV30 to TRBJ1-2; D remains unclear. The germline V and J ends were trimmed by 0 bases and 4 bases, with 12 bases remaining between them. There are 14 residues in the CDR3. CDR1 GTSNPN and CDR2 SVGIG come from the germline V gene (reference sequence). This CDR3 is CAWSVSLSGYGYTF. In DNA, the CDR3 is TGTGCCTGGAGTGTATCCCTCAGTGGCTATGGCTACACCTTC.

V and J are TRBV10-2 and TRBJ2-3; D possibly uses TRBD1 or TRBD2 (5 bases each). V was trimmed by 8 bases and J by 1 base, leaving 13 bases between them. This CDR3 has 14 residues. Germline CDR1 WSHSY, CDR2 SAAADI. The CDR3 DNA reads TGCGCCAGCTTCGAGGGGCGCGGCACAGATACGCAGTATTTT. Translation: CASFEGRGTDTQYF.

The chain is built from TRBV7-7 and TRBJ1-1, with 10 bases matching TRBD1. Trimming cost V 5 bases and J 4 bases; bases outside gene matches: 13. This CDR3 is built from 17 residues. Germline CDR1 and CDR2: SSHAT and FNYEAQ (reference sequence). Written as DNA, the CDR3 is TGTGCCAGCAGCCCGATACCAGGACAGGGGGTGCGCACTGAAGCTTTCTTT. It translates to CASSPIPGQGVRTEAFF.

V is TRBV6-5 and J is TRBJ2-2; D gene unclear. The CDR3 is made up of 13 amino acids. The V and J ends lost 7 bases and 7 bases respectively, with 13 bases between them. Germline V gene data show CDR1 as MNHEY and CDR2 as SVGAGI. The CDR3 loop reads CASTYNGFGELFF. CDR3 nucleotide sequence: TGTGCCAGCACGTACAATGGGTTCGGGGAGCTGTTTTTT.

CDR3 DNA sequence: TGTGCCAGCAGCTTGACAGGTACAGCTGCGAACGAGCAGTACTTC. Amino acid sequence: CASSLTGTAANEQYF. J is TRBJ2-5 and V is TRBV7-3; D might be TRBD1 (6 bases). The J call may be incorrect, as the DNA end agrees better with TRBJ2-7. CDR3 length: 15 amino acids. The germline gives CDR1 SGHTA, CDR2 FQGTGA.

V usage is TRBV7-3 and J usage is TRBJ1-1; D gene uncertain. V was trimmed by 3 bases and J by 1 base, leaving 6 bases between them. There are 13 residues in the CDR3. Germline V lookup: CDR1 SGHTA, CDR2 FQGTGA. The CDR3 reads CASSLTRNTEAFF. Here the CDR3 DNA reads TGTGCCAGCAGCTTGACAAGGAACACTGAAGCTTTCTTT.

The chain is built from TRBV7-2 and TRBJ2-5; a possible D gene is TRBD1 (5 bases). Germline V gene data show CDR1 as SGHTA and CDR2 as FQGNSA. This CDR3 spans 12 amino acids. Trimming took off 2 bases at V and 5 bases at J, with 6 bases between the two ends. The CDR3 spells CASSLSGETQYF. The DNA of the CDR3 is TGTGCCAGCAGCTTATCAGGGGAGACCCAGTACTTC. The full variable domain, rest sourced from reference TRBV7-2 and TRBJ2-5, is GAGVSQSPSNKVTEKGKDVELRCDPISGHTALYWYRQSLGQGLEFLIYFQGNSAPDKSGLPSDRFSAERTGGSVSTLTIQRTQQEDSAVYLCASSLSGETQYFGPGTRLLVL.

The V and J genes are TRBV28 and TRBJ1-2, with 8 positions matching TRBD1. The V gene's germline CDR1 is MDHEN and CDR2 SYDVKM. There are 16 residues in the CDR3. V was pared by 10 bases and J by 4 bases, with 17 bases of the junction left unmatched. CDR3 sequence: CATKPTFVGTGYGYTF. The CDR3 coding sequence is TGTGCCACGAAACCGACCTTTGTCGGGACAGGCTATGGCTACACCTTC.

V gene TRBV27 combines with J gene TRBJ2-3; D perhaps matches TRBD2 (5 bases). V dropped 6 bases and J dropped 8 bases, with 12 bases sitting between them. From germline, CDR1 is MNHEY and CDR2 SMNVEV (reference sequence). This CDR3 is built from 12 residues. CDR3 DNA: TGTGCCAGCAGAGGACTTTATGGTACGCAGTATTTT. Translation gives CASRGLYGTQYF.